The TCR beta chain under discussion was sequenced for a study of blood T cell repertoires in COVID-19 (TCRdb year 2020). Regarding the research as a whole: The collaborator samples originated in the United States, Italy and Spain and spanned the acute and convalescent phases of COVID-19. The prospective study material was composed of cDNA or gDNA derived from T cells, B-cell-depleted T cells, or PBMCs. The repertoires were released in a freely available public database intended as a resource for research on the immune response to SARS-CoV-2. Deeply sampled blood TCRbeta repertoires from subjects exposed to, actively infected with, or recovered from COVID-19 were included in the dataset. Where HLA class I and class II types were available, the types were taken from metadata supplied by the sample provider, not from assay-based typing. Samples came from the ongoing ImmuneRACE study (first 160 participants) plus 1,254 subjects from 6 global collaborators. The sample metadata nearly always contained a de-identified subject ID, COVID-19 status, age in years and sex. What the study reported, not specific to this receptor: The quantity of clinical and demographic metadata differed by source and by participant and was supplied without curation.

Of note for this clone: It lacks a known antigen. No much larger clone exists at a distance of one base, and base qualities are not known.

Germline trimming: 0 bases from V, 2 bases from J; junction bases outside gene matches: 4. Reading the germline V gene (reference sequence) gives CDR1 GTSNPN and CDR2 SVGIG. The cysteine opens and the phenylalanine closes a CDR3 of 15 amino acids. Only the CDR3 DNA is retained, 45 bases long and in frame from the first base. The collaborating institutions used their own protocols to collect whole blood in K2EDTA tubes. For TCRbeta analysis, collaborators shipped samples in one of three forms: frozen whole blood, isolated PBMCs, or DNA extracted from either of those sample types. TCRbeta CDR3 regions were amplified from genomic DNA using the immunoSEQ Assay, a bias-controlled multiplex PCR. The original methods were these. Within the assay, amplification of reference gene primers was used to estimate how many nucleated cells each sample contained. Sequence reads were collapsed and filtered to measure the absolute abundance of every unique TCRbeta CDR3 rearrangement. For each sample, productive Simpson clonality was calculated as the square root of Simpson's diversity index over productive rearrangements. In TCRdb, the immuneACCESS table is reduced to in-frame sequences with V and J assigned. These tables do not hold every clone; where another copy was compared, an unresolved V gene accounts for under half, and the others remain unexplained. V and J calls and clone size are those listed in that table; D and trimming were worked out from the DNA. Across this sample there are some 15,000 clones, with 70% to 90% seen only once. The ten largest clones capture 49% of the sample.

Sequencing was performed on peripheral blood. Recombination linked TRBV30 to TRBJ2-3; 8 central bases correspond to TRBD2. The clonotype originates from a human donor in a cohort sampled during active COVID-19. The DNA sequence is TGTGCCTGGAGTGTTATTAGCGGGGCCACAGATACGCAGTATTTT. It translates to CAWSVISGATDTQYF.